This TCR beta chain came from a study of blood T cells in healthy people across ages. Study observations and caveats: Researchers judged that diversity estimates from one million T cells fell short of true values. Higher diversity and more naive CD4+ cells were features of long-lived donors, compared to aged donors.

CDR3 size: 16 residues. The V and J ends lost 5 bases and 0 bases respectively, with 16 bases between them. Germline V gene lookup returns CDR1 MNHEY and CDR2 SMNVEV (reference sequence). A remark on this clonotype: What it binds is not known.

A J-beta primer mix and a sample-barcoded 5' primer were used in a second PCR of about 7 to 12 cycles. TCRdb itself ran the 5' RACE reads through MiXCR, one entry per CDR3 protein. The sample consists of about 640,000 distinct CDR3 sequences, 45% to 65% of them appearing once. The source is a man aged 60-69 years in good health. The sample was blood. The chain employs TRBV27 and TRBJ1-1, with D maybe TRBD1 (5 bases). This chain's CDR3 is CASSARDGPLNTEAFF. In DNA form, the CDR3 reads TGTGCCAGCAGTGCCCGGGACGGACCCTTGAACACTGAAGCTTTCTTT.